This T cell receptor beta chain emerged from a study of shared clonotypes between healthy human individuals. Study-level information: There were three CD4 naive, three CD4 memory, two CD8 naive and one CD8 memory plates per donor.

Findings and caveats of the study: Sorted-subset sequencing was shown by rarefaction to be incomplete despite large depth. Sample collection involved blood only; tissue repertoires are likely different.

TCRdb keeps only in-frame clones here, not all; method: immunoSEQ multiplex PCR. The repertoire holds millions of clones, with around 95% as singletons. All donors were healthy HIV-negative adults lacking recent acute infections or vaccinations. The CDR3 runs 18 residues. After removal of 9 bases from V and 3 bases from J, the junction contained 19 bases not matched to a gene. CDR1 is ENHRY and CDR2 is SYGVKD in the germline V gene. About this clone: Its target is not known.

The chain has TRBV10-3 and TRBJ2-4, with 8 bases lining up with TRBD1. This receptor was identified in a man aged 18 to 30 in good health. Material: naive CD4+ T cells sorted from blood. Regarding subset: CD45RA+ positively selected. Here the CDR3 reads CAMRLDRVPSRGKNIQYF. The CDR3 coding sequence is TGTGCCATGCGATTGGACAGGGTCCCATCAAGAGGCAAAAACATTCAGTACTTC.